The 18 T cell receptor beta chains below were found in one sample sequenced in a study of T-cell memory formation after mild COVID-19. From the 5' RACE reads, TCRdb called clonotypes with MiXCR, one entry per CDR3 protein. Here the sample spans about half a million distinct CDR3 sequences, 18% being singletons. Sequencing was done on a sample of PBMCs or a T cell subset sorted from them (not recorded which). These receptors came from an adult woman who had mild COVID-19 (a few samples of this study predate the infection). Cell type and time point are not known.

V is TRBV11-2 and J is TRBJ2-3, with D possibly matching TRBD1 (6 bases). Germline CDR1 and CDR2: SGHAT and FQNNGV. Trimming removed 5 bases at V and 5 bases at J, with 20 bases between. The CDR3 runs to 16 residues. The CDR3 sequence: CASSLVYSRGIDTQYF. The CDR3 DNA follows: TGTGCCAGCAGCCTAGTCTACAGCAGGGGCATAGATACGCAGTATTTT.

Only a few counts were recorded for this clonotype. The CDR3 DNA sequence: TGTGCCAGCAGTACCAGAAGGTGGACTAGCGGGATGAATGAGCAGTTCTTC. Translating it yields CASSTRRWTSGMNEQFF. The J gene is TRBJ2-1, the V gene TRBV28; TRBD2 matches at 12 bases. The junction had 12 bases not matched to a gene; V was cut back by 5 bases and J by 7 bases. The germline CDR1 and CDR2 sequences are MDHEN and SYDVKM. The CDR3 consists of 17 residues.

The DNA of the CDR3 is TGTGCCAGCAATGGACAGGGAGTCACCATATATTTT. This translates into CASNGQGVTIYF. This chain links TRBV12-3 or TRBV12-4 with TRBJ1-3, with 8 bases matching TRBD1. The ends lost 7 bases at V and 9 bases at J; junction bases unmatched: 5. The CDR3 covers 12 residues.

This clonotype was seen a few times. V usage is TRBV6-2 or TRBV6-3 and J usage is TRBJ1-2; D gene ambiguous. The V and J ends lost 5 bases and 4 bases respectively, with 26 bases between them. This CDR3 is 18 amino acids long. Germline V CDR1 and CDR2: MNHEY, SVGEGT. CDR3 protein: CASSPLLTQRARFYGYTF. The DNA for the CDR3 is TGTGCCAGCAGTCCTTTACTTACCCAGAGGGCGCGTTTCTATGGCTACACCTTC.

V usage is TRBV20-1 and J usage is TRBJ2-1, with D maybe TRBD2 (5 bases). The germline gives CDR1 DFQATT, CDR2 SNEGSKA (reference sequence). Trimming took off 2 bases at V and 15 bases at J, with 14 bases between the two ends. The CDR3 is 11 residues long. The CDR3 nucleotides are TGCAGTGCTAGAACGGTGGGAGATCTGTTCTTC. Protein product: CSARTVGDLFF.

This chain links TRBV25-1 with TRBJ1-2; no clear D. The V gene lost 4 bases and the J gene lost 2 bases, with 8 bases spanning the gap. The length of the CDR3 is 13 residues. From germline, CDR1 is MGHDK and CDR2 SYGVNS. The CDR3 DNA follows: TGTGCCAGCAGTGCCCCAGAAAACTATGGCTACACCTTC. Translating gives CASSAPENYGYTF.

There are a few counts of this clonotype. The rearrangement uses TRBV5-5 and TRBJ2-7, with D maybe TRBD2 (6 bases). The CDR3 covers 14 residues. CDR1 and CDR2 (germline): SGHKS, YYEKEE (reference sequence). Trimming removed 2 bases from V and 2 bases from J, with 11 bases in between. The CDR3 bases are TGTGCCAGCAGCTTCGAAAGGACTACCTACGAGCAGTACTTC. Protein: CASSFERTTYEQYF.

Only a few counts were recorded for this clonotype. V and J are TRBV27 and TRBJ2-1; 9 positions agree with TRBD2. The CDR3 extends over 19 amino acids. The germline gives CDR1 MNHEY, CDR2 SMNVEV (reference sequence). J was trimmed by 9 bases and V by 2 bases; bases with no gene match: 20. The CDR3 coding sequence is TGTGCCAGCAGTTTAATCCGAGGTAGCGGGAGAATGGGCGACAGTGAGCAGTTCTTC. Translation gives CASSLIRGSGRMGDSEQFF.

This clonotype was recorded a few times. This chain links TRBV5-1 with TRBJ2-1; possibly TRBD1 or TRBD2 for D (6 bases each). Per the germline V gene, CDR1 is SGHRS and CDR2 is YFSETQ. CDR3 length equals 19 residues. V lost 4 bases and J lost 7, with 30 bases in between. The CDR3 DNA sequence: TGCGCCAGCAGCCTGTTTTGGGTCGGGACGAGGGGGGAGATGAATGAGCAGTTCTTC. Translated: CASSLFWVGTRGEMNEQFF.

This clonotype was observed a few times. This rearrangement joins TRBV15 to TRBJ2-1, with 8 bases identical to TRBD2. The J segment lost 1 base and the V segment lost 1 base, leaving 6 bases of the junction unmatched. CDR3 length: 17 residues. Looked up from germline, CDR1 is LNHNV and CDR2 is YYDKDF (reference sequence). The CDR3 DNA is TGTGCCACCAGCAGAGCGGGTAGCGGGGTGTCCTACAATGAGCAGTTCTTC. As protein: CATSRAGSGVSYNEQFF.

The V gene is TRBV30, the J gene TRBJ2-1, with D uncertain. In germline, CDR1 is GTSNPN, CDR2 SVGIG (reference sequence). The CDR3 spans 12 residues. V lost 2 bases and J 8 bases, leaving 10 bases between the germline ends. CDR3 DNA sequence: TGTGCCTGGAGTTCGGGTATAGATGAGCAGTTCTTC. Residues: CAWSSGIDEQFF.

The J gene is TRBJ1-5, the V gene TRBV4-1; 7 bases align to TRBD1. The CDR3 totals 16 residues. Germline assignment: CDR1 MGHRA and CDR2 YSYEKL. The V gene end was trimmed by 0 bases and the J gene end by 3 bases; junction bases not matched to a gene: 5. CDR3 amino acids: CASSQDRGGLNQPQHF. The CDR3 DNA reads TGCGCCAGCAGCCAAGATCGAGGGGGCCTCAATCAGCCCCAGCATTTT.

J is TRBJ2-7 and V is TRBV4-1, with D possibly matching TRBD2 (6 bases). CDR3 size: 16 residues. V was trimmed by 1 base and J by 0 bases, leaving 13 bases between them. Germline V gene lookup returns CDR1 MGHRA and CDR2 YSYEKL. Written as DNA, the CDR3 is TGCGCCAGCAGCCAAGTTTCCAGAGCGGGCTCCTACGAGCAGTACTTC. This sequence encodes CASSQVSRAGSYEQYF.

This clonotype was detected a few times. The chain is built from TRBV5-1 and TRBJ2-7, with D maybe TRBD1 (5 bases). The V and J ends lost 2 bases and 1 base respectively, with 10 bases between them. Germline values: CDR1 SGHRS, CDR2 YFSETQ. The CDR3 is 14 amino acids. CDR3 nucleotide sequence: TGCGCCAGCAGCTTTACTGCAGGGTCCTACGAGCAGTACTTC. Its translation is CASSFTAGSYEQYF.

The chain joins TRBV15 to TRBJ2-5; tentative D call: TRBD1 (6 bases). Trimming pared 8 bases from V and 4 bases from J, leaving 14 bases between. CDR1 and CDR2 (germline): LNHNV, YYDKDF (reference sequence). CDR3 length: 13 amino acids. Written as DNA, the CDR3 is TGTGCCACCTGGGCAGGGGTAGGAGAGACCCAGTACTTC. Translating gives CATWAGVGETQYF.

The rearrangement joins TRBV3-1 to TRBJ2-3, with D possibly TRBD2 on 6 matching bases. With 0 bases removed from V and 8 bases from J, the gap between germline ends came to 21 bases. Germline CDR1 and CDR2: LGHDT and YNNKEL (reference sequence). There are 17 residues in the CDR3. Here the CDR3 reads CASSQEAGHLFAGTQYF. The CDR3 DNA is TGTGCCAGCAGCCAAGAAGCGGGTCATCTTTTTGCCGGTACGCAGTATTTT.

This clonotype was detected a few times. The chain is built from TRBV27 and TRBJ2-7; the D gene is possibly TRBD2 (5 bases). This CDR3 has 14 residues. Deletions cut 2 bases from V and 3 bases from J, with 11 bases between. CDR1 and CDR2 (germline): MNHEY, SMNVEV (reference sequence). CDR3 sequence reads: CASSLRGPFYEQYF. In DNA, the CDR3 is TGTGCCAGCAGTTTACGAGGGCCTTTCTACGAGCAGTACTTC.

This chain uses TRBV28 with TRBJ1-2; D possibly corresponds to TRBD1 (6 bases). V gave up 4 bases and J gave up 5 bases, with 20 bases separating them. This CDR3 region has 16 residues. The V gene's germline CDR1 is MDHEN and CDR2 SYDVKM. The CDR3 nucleotides read TGTGCCAGCAGTTCCCCTCCGGGACAACAAGCATATGGCTACACCTTC. This translates into CASSSPPGQQAYGYTF.